This T cell receptor (beta chain) was documented in a study of cytomegalovirus exposure and HLA in healthy donors. Study results and limitations: Cytomegalovirus status, reportedly, was diagnosed with high specificity and sensitivity by the classifier.

For this clone: What it binds is not known. A read error may produce the germline difference seen at one junction end.

This CDR3 contains 12 residues. Germline V gives CDR1 GTSNPN, CDR2 SVGIG (reference sequence). With 60 Vbeta and 13 Jbeta primers, the PCR was carried out. TCRdb's table, derived via immunoSEQ multiplex PCR, lists solely in-frame clones and lacks some. The sample contains over 65,000 clones, roughly 80% of which appear only once. This TCR came from a man aged 40-49 years in good health and CMV-seronegative. Specimen: PBMCs. This chain joins TRBV30 and TRBJ2-5; no definite D call. CDR3 residues: CAWSLRQEAQYF. In DNA, the CDR3 is TGTGCCTGGAGTTTGAGGCAAGAGGCCCAGTACTTC.